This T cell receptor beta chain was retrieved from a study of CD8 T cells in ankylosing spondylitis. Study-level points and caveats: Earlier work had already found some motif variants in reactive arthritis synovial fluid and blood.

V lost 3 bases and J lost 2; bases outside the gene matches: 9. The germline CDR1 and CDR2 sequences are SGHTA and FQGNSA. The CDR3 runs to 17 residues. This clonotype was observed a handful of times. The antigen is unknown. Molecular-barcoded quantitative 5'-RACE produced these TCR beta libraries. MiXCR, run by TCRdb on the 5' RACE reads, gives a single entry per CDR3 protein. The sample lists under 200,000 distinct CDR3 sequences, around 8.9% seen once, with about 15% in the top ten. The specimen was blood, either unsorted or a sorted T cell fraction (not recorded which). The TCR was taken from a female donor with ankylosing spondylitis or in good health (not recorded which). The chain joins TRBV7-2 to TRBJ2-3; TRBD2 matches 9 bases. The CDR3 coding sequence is TGTGCCAGCAGCTTCTCCCCTAGCGGGGTTTTCACAGATACGCAGTATTTT. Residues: CASSFSPSGVFTDTQYF.